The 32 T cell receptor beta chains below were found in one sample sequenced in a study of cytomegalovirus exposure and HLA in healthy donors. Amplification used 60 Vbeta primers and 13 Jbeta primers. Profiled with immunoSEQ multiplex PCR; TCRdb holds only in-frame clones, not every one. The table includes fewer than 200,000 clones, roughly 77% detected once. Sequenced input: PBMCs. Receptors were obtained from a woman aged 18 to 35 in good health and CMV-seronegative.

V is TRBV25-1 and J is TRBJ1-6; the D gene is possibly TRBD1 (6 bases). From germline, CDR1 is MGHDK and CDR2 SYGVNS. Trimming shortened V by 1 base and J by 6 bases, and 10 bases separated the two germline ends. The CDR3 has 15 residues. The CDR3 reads CASSESSRGNSPLHF. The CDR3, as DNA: TGTGCCAGCAGTGAATCCTCCAGGGGTAATTCACCCCTCCACTTT. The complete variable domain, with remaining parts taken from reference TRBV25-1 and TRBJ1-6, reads EADIYQTPRYLVIGTGKKITLECSQTMGHDKMYWYQQDPGMELHLIHYSYGVNSTEKGDLSSESTVSRIRTEHFPLTLESARPSHTSQYLCASSESSRGNSPLHFGNGTRLTVT.

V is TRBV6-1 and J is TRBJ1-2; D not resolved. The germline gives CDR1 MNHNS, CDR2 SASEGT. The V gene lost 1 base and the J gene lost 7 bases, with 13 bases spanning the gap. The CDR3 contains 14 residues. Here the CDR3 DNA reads TGTGCCAGCAGTGAAGTCCCTGGCGAGGGTGGCTACACCTTC. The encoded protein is CASSEVPGEGGYTF.

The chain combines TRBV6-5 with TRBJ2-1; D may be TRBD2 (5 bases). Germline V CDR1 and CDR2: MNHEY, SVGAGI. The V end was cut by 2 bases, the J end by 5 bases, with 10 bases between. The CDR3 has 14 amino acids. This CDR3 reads CASSYVGIHNEQFF. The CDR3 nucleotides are TGTGCCAGCAGTTACGTCGGGATACACAATGAGCAGTTCTTC.

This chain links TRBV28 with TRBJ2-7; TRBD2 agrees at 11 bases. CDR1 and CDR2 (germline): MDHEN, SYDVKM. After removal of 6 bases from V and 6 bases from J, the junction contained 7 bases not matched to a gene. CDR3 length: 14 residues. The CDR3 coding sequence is TGTGCCAGCAGGCCAACTAGCGGGGGAAGCGAGCAGTACTTC. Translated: CASRPTSGGSEQYF.

Here the CDR3 DNA reads TGTGCCAGCAGCGGATTAGGACAGACGGCGAACACCGGGGAGCTGTTTTTT. Its translation is CASSGLGQTANTGELFF. The chain links TRBV7-9 to TRBJ2-2; D may be TRBD1 (6 bases). Germline-derived CDR1 and CDR2 are SEHNR and FQNEAQ (reference sequence). The V and J ends lost 5 bases and 0 bases respectively, with 16 bases between them. The CDR3 sequence is 17 residues long.

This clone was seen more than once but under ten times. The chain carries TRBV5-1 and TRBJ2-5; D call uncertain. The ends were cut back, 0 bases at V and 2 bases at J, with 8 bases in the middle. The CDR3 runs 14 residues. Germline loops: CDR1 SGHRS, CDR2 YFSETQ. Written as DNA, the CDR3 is TGCGCCAGCAGCTTGGGGGCTGAACAAGAGACCCAGTACTTC. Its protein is CASSLGAEQETQYF.

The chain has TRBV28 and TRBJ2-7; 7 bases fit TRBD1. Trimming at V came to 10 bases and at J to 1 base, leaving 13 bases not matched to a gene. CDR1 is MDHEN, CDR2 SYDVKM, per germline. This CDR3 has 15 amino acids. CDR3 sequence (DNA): TGTGCCACACAGCCCTGGGCAGGGGGTTCCTACGAGCAGTACTTC. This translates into CATQPWAGGSYEQYF.

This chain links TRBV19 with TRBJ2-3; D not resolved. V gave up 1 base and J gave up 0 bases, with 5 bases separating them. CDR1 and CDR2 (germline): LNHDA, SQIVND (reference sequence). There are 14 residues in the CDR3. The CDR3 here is CASSIGHSTDTQYF. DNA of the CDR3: TGTGCCAGTAGTATAGGACATAGCACAGATACGCAGTATTTT. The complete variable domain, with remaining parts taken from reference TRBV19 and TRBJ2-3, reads DGGITQSPKYLFRKEGQNVTLSCEQNLNHDAMYWYRQDPGQGLRLIYYSQIVNDFQKGDIAEGYSVSREKKESFPLTVTSAQKNPTAFYLCASSIGHSTDTQYFGPGTRLTVL.

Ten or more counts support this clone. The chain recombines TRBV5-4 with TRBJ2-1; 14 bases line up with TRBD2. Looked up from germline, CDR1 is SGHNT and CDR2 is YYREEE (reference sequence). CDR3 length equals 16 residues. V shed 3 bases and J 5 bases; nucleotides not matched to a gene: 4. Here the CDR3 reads CASSSPGLAGDNEQFF. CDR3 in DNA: TGTGCCAGCAGCTCACCGGGACTAGCGGGAGACAATGAGCAGTTCTTC.

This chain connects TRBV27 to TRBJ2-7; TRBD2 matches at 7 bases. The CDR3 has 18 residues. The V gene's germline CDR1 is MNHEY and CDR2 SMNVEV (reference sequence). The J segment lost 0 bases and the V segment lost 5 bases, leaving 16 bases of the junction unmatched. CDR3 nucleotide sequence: TGTGCCAGCAGTCGCTCCGGCGGGAGCTGGGATCGCTCCTACGAGCAGTACTTC. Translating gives CASSRSGGSWDRSYEQYF.

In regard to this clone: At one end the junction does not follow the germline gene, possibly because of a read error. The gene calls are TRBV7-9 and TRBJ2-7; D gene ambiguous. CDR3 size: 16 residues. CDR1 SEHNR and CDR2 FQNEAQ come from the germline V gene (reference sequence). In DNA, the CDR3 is TGTTCCAGCAGCTTAGGTGCCCGGAGCTCCTACGAGGAGCAGTACTTC. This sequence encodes CSSSLGARSSYEEQYF.

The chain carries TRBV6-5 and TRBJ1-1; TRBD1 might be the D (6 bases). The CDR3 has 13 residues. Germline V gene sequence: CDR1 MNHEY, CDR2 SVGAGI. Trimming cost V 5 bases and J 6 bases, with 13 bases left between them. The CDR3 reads CASSQARQAEAFF. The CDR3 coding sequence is TGTGCCAGCAGTCAAGCCCGACAGGCTGAAGCTTTCTTT.

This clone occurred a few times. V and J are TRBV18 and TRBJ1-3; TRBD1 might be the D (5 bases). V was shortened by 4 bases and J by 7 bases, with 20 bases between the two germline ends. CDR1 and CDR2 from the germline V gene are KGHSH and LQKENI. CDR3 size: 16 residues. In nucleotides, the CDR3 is TGTGCCAGCTCACGAACCAGGGCAGCCCTGATGAACACCATATATTTT. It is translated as CASSRTRAALMNTIYF.

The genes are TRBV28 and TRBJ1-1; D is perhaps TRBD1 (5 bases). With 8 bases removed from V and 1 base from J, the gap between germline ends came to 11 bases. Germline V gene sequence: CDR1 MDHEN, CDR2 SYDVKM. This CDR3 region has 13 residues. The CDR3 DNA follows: TGTGCCAGCCGTCAGGGCGGGAACACTGAAGCTTTCTTT. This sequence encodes CASRQGGNTEAFF.

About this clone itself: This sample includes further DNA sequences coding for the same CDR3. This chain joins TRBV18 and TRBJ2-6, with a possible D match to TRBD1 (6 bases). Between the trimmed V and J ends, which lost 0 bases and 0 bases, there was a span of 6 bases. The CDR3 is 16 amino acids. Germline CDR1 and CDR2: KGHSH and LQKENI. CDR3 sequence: CASSPPGASGANVLTF. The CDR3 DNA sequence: TGTGCCAGCTCACCACCGGGGGCCTCTGGGGCCAACGTCCTGACTTTC.

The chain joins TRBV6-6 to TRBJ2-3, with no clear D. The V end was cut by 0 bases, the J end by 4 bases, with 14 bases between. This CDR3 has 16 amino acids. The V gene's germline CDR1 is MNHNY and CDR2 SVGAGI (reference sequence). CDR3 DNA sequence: TGTGCCAGCAGTTACTCGAGTATTCTCACCCCAGATACGCAGTATTTT. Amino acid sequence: CASSYSSILTPDTQYF.

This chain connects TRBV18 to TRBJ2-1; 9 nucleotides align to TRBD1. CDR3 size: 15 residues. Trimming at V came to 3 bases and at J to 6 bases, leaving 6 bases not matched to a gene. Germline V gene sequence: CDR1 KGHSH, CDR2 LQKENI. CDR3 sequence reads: CASSPRDRVSNEQFF. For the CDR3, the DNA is TGTGCCAGCTCACCGCGGGACAGGGTAAGCAATGAGCAGTTCTTC. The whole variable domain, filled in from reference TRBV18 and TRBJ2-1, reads NAGVMQNPRHLVRRRGQEARLRCSPMKGHSHVYWYRQLPEEGLKFMVYLQKENIIDESGMPKERFSAEFPKEGPSILRIQQVVRGDSAAYFCASSPRDRVSNEQFFGPGTRLTVL.

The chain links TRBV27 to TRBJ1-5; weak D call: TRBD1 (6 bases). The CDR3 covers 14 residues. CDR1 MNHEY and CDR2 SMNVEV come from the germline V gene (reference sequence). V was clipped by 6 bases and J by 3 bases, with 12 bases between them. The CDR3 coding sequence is TGTGCCAGCAGGGACAGCCTCCTCAATCAGCCCCAGCATTTT. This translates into CASRDSLLNQPQHF.

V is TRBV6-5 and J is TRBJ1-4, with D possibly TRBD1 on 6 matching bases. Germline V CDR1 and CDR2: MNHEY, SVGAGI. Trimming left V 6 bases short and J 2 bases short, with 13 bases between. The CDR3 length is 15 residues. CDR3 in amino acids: CASRPGGATNEKLFF. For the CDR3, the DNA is TGTGCCAGCAGACCCGGGGGGGCCACTAATGAAAAACTGTTTTTT.

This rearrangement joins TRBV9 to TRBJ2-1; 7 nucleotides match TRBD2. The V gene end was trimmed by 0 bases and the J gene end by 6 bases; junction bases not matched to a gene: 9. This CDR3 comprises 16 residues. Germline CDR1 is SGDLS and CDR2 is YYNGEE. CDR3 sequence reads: CASSVERRESRNEQFF. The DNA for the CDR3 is TGTGCCAGCAGCGTAGAGAGGCGGGAGTCCCGCAATGAGCAGTTCTTC.

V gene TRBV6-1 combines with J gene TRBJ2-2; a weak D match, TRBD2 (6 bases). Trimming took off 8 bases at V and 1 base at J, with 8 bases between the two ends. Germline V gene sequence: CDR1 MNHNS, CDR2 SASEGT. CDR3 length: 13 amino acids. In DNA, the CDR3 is TGTGCCAGCGCGGGGATGAACACCGGGGAGCTGTTTTTT. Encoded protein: CASAGMNTGELFF.

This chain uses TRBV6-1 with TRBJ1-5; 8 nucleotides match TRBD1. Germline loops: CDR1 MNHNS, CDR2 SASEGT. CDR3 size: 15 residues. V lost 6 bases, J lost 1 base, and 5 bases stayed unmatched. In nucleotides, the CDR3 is TGTGCCAGCAGGATGGACAGGGACAGCAATCAGCCCCAGCATTTT. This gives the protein CASRMDRDSNQPQHF.

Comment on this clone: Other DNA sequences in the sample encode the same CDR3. The CDR3 protein is CASSFYSNQPQHF. Written as DNA, the CDR3 is TGTGCCAGCAGTTTTTATAGCAATCAGCCCCAGCATTTT. This chain links TRBV27 with TRBJ1-5; D is undetermined. The V end lost 3 bases, the J end lost 0 bases, and 3 bases lay between the germline ends. Germline loops: CDR1 MNHEY, CDR2 SMNVEV (reference sequence). The CDR3 has 13 amino acids.

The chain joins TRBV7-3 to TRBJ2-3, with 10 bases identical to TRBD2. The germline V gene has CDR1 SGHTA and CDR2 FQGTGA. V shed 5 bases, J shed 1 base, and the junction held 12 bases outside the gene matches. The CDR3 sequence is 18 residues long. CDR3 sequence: CASSTSSGSVGGTDTQYF. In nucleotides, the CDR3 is TGTGCCAGCAGCACTTCTAGCGGGAGCGTGGGGGGCACAGATACGCAGTATTTT.

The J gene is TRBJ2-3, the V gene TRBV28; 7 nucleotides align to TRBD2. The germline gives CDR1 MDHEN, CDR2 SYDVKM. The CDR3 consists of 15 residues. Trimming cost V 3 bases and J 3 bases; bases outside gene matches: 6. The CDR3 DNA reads TGTGCCAGCAGTTTGTTGGGGGGGGGTACAGATACGCAGTATTTT. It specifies CASSLLGGGTDTQYF.

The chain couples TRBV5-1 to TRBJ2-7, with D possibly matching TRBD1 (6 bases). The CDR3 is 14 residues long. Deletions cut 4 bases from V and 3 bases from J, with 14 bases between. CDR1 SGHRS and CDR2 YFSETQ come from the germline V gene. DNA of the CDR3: TGCGCCAGCAGCCCAACAGGGTTCGGCTACGAGCAGTACTTC. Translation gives CASSPTGFGYEQYF.

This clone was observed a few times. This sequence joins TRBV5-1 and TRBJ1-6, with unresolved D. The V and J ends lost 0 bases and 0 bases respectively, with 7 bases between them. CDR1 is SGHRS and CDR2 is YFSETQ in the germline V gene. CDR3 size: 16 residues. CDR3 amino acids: CASSLVGSSYNSPLHF. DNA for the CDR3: TGCGCCAGCAGCTTGGTCGGGAGCTCCTATAATTCACCCCTCCACTTT.

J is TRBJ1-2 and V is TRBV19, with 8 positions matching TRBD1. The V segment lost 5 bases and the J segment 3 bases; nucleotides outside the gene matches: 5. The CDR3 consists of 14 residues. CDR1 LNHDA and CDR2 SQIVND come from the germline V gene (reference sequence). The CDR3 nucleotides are TGTGCCAGTAGTGGGACAGGCTTAGACTATGGCTACACCTTC. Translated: CASSGTGLDYGYTF.

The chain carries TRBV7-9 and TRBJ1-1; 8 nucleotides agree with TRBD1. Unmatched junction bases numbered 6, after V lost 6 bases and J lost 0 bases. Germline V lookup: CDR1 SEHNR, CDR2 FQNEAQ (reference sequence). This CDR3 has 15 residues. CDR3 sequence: CASREAGGLNTEAFF. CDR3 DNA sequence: TGTGCCAGCAGAGAGGCAGGGGGCTTGAACACTGAAGCTTTCTTT.

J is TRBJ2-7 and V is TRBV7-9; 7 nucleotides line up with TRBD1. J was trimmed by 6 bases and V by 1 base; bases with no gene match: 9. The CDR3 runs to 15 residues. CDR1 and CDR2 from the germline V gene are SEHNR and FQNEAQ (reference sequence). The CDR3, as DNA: TGTGCCAGCAGCTTAGGGACAGGCGGACATCCCGAGCAGTACTTC. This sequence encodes CASSLGTGGHPEQYF. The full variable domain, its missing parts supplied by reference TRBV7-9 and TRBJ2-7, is DTGVSQNPRHKITKRGQNVTFRCDPISEHNRLYWYRQTLGQGPEFLTYFQNEAQLEKSRLLSDRFSAERPKGSFSTLEIQRTEQGDSAMYLCASSLGTGGHPEQYFGPGTRLTVT.

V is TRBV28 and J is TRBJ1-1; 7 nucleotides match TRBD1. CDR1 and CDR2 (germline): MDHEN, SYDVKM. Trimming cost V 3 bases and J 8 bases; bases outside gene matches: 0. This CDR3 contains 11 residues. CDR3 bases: TGTGCCAGCAGTTTGACAGGGGAAGCTTTCTTT. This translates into CASSLTGEAFF.

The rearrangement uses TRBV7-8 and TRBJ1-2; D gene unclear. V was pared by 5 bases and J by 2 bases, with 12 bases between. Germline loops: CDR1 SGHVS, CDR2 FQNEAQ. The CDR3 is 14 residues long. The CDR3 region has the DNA TGTGCCAGCAGCCCAGAGGGTCGAAACTATGGCTACACCTTC. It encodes CASSPEGRNYGYTF.